Below are 25 T cell receptor beta chains sequenced from a single sample in a study of tumor and adjacent non-tumor tissue in lung cancer. No cell sorting was done before RNA was extracted from the tissue. The normal lung tissue was taken more than 3 cm from the tumor edge. A modified ARM-PCR protocol with three rounds of nested PCR amplified TCRbeta. TCRdb re-derived calls from the multiplex PCR reads in MiXCR, one entry per CDR3 protein. There are over 80,000 distinct CDR3 sequences in the sample; approximately 73% occur only once, and about a fifth lies in the top ten. Sample: distant non-tumor lung tissue. The receptor source for this set is a woman in her forties or fifties with non-small cell lung cancer.

Worth noting for this clonotype: It may be a read error: a sequence one base away is much more abundant. V and J are TRBV5-1 and TRBJ1-1; possible D gene TRBD1, 5 bases. The CDR3 length is 14 residues. Germline loops: CDR1 SGHRS, CDR2 YFSETQ. The CDR3 protein is CANSLWGGDTEAFF. The DNA for the CDR3 is TGCGCCAACAGCTTGTGGGGAGGGGACACTGAAGCTTTCTTT. The entire variable domain, with the rest obtained from reference TRBV5-1 and TRBJ1-1, is as follows: KAGVTQTPRYLIKTRGQQVTLSCSPISGHRSVSWYQQTPGQGLQFLFEYFSETQRNKGNFPGRFSGRQFSNSRSEMNVSTLELGDSALYLCANSLWGGDTEAFFGQGTRLTVV.

This clonotype occurred once. Compared with germline, one end of the junction differs, possibly owing to a read error. This rearrangement joins TRBV6-5 to TRBJ1-5; 7 bases agree with TRBD1. The DNA end favors TRBJ2-3, so the J call may be wrong. Germline-derived CDR1 and CDR2 are MNHEY and SVGAGI. This CDR3 region has 14 residues. The CDR3 DNA sequence: TGTGACAGCAGACCGGGACAGACTTATCAGCCCCAGTATTTT. This gives the protein CDSRPGQTYQPQYF.

Notes on this clonotype: The junction does not match germline at one end; this may be a read error. The chain links TRBV6-5 to TRBJ1-6, with TRBD1 identical over 7 bases. CDR3 length equals 17 residues. Germline values: CDR1 MNHEY, CDR2 SVGAGI. CDR3 sequence reads: CASNPGQALGSNSPLHF. CDR3 bases: TGCGCCAGCAACCCCGGACAGGCTCTCGGGTCGAATTCACCCCTCCACTTT.

There are many counts of this clonotype. V and J are TRBV20-1 and TRBJ2-5; D is perhaps TRBD1 (6 bases). CDR1 is DFQATT and CDR2 is SNEGSKA in the germline V gene (reference sequence). The V end was cut by 0 bases, the J end by 5 bases, with 16 bases between. This CDR3 has 15 residues. The CDR3 DNA is TGCAGTGCTAGAGATAGCACAGGGTCACTGGAGACCCAGTACTTC. It encodes CSARDSTGSLETQYF.

About this clonotype itself: Compared with germline, one end of the junction differs, possibly owing to a read error. The J gene is TRBJ2-3, the V gene TRBV5-8; the D is unclear. The CDR3 sequence is 12 residues long. Per the germline V gene, CDR1 is SGHTS and CDR2 is YDEGEE. CDR3 coding DNA: TGTGCCAGCATCTTGAGGACGGGTACGCAGTATTTT. This gives the protein CASILRTGTQYF.

Many counts were recorded for this clonotype. The CDR3 region is CASSLSMNRQETQYF. CDR3 DNA: TGTGCCAGCAGCTTAAGTATGAACAGGCAAGAGACCCAGTACTTC. The chain joins TRBV11-2 to TRBJ2-5; TRBD1 is a possible D gene (5 bases). Trimming cost V 2 bases and J 2 bases, with 12 bases left between them. The CDR3 has 15 amino acids. CDR1 SGHAT and CDR2 FQNNGV come from the germline V gene.

Concerning this clonotype: The junction departs from germline at one end; a sequencing error may be responsible. The CDR3 nucleotides read TGTGCCAGTAGCCCCCTTGAAGGAGTGTGGTGCGAGCAGTATTTC. Amino acid sequence: CASSPLEGVWCEQYF. The chain uses TRBV11-3 and TRBJ2-7; D ambiguous. Germline V gives CDR1 SGHNT, CDR2 YENEEA. There are 15 residues in the CDR3.

Details on this clonotype: The CDR3 carries no conserved terminal phenylalanine or tryptophan, so it likely arises from a read error. The chain recombines TRBV6-5 with TRBJ1-5; 9 bases are shared with TRBD1. The J segment lost 6 bases and the V segment lost 6 bases, leaving 9 bases of the junction unmatched. CDR3 length equals 15 residues. Germline assignment: CDR1 MNHEY and CDR2 SVGAGI. This chain's CDR3 is CASRRGTGSFQPQHL. The CDR3 DNA reads as TGTGCCAGCAGACGAGGGACAGGGAGCTTTCAGCCCCAGCATTTG.

Concerning this clonotype itself: A much larger clone lies one base from this, so it may be a read error. The chain recombines TRBV24-1 with TRBJ2-3, with D tentatively TRBD1 or TRBD2 (5 bases each). V lost 2 bases, J lost 6 bases, and 17 bases lay in between. The CDR3 loop spans 16 amino acids. Germline V CDR1 and CDR2: KGHDR, SFDVKD. CDR3 region: CATSDSDYQKGDTQYF. The CDR3 DNA is TGTGCCACCAGTGATTCCGACTACCAGAAGGGGGATACGCAGTATTTT.

This clonotype was seen many times. The chain joins TRBV7-9 to TRBJ1-4, with 7 bases identical to TRBD1. Germline CDR1 reads SEHNR; CDR2 reads FQNEAQ (reference sequence). J gave up 7 bases and V 4 bases, and 9 bases lay outside the gene matches. The CDR3 consists of 15 residues. The CDR3 here is CASSSAPGQLEKLFF. CDR3 bases: TGTGCCAGCAGCTCGGCCCCGGGACAGCTTGAAAAACTGTTTTTT. Looking up the rest from reference TRBV7-9 and TRBJ1-4 gives the full variable domain: DTGVSQNPRHKITKRGQNVTFRCDPISEHNRLYWYRQTLGQGPEFLTYFQNEAQLEKSRLLSDRFSAERPKGSFSTLEIQRTEQGDSAMYLCASSSAPGQLEKLFFGSGTQLSVL.

V usage is TRBV4-1 and J usage is TRBJ1-2, with D possibly TRBD1 on 5 matching bases. The germline V gene encodes CDR1 MGHRA and CDR2 YSYEKL. V was cut by 1 base and J by 11 bases, with 20 bases left in between. This CDR3 spans 15 amino acids. The CDR3 nucleotides are TGCGCCAGCAGCCAAGTCCCAGGGTCGGCTTATGATTACACCTTC. This encodes CASSQVPGSAYDYTF.

Comments on this clonotype: Relative to the germline gene, one junction end is altered; a read error may explain this. The chain recombines TRBV10-3 with TRBJ2-3; TRBD1 aligns across 8 bases. The germline V gene encodes CDR1 ENHRY and CDR2 SYGVKD. The CDR3 consists of 16 residues. CDR3 in DNA: TGTGCCATAAGTGATACGGTCAGGGGGCAGGCAGATACGCGGTATTTT. It codes for CAISDTVRGQADTRYF.

The chain couples TRBV11-1 to TRBJ2-1; D possibly uses TRBD1 or TRBD2 (5 bases each). The CDR3 has 16 amino acids. Germline values: CDR1 SGHAT, CDR2 FQDESV (reference sequence). In DNA, the CDR3 is TGTGTCGGCAGCCCACACGGGGCTAGCCGGATTGGTGAGCAGTTCTTC. Its translation: CVGSPHGASRIGEQFF.

This chain connects TRBV29-1 to TRBJ2-1, with 9 bases lining up with TRBD2. V was clipped by 7 bases and J by 7 bases; unmatched bases: 20. The CDR3 is 17 amino acids. Germline CDR1 reads SQVTM; CDR2 reads ANQGSEA. CDR3 DNA: TGCAGCGGGGCCGGGACTGGCGGGAGGGTGACGTGGAATGAGCAGTTCTTC. Amino acids: CSGAGTGGRVTWNEQFF.

Concerning this clonotype: The junction departs from germline at one end; a sequencing error may be responsible. The chain is built from TRBV6-5 and TRBJ2-5; D perhaps matches TRBD1 (5 bases). The V gene's germline CDR1 is MNHEY and CDR2 SVGAGI. The CDR3 is 14 residues long. The CDR3 DNA is TGTGCCAGCAATTACTGGCTAGACAGCGAGACCCAGTACTTT. Its translation: CASNYWLDSETQYF.

As regards this clonotype: Germline is not matched at one junction end, which may reflect a read error. The chain employs TRBV11-2 and TRBJ2-5, with 8 bases aligning to TRBD2. In germline, CDR1 is SGHAT, CDR2 FQNNGV. This CDR3 comprises 13 residues. The CDR3 nucleotides are TGTGCCAGCAGTTTAGAGCCTAGCGGGCGATTGTACTTC. Translated: CASSLEPSGRLYF. The entire variable domain, with the rest obtained from reference TRBV11-2 and TRBJ2-5, is as follows: EAGVAQSPRYKIIEKRQSVAFWCNPISGHATLYWYQQILGQGPKLLIQFQNNGVVDDSQLPKDRFSAERLKGVDSTLKIQPAKLEDSAVYLCASSLEPSGRLYFGPGTRLLVL.

This clonotype has just a few counts. One base away lies a much larger clone, so this may be a sequencing read error. The chain links TRBV10-1 to TRBJ2-1; D tentatively fits TRBD1 or TRBD2 (7 bases each). Germline CDR1 and CDR2: WNHNN and SYGVQD (reference sequence). Trimming pared 4 bases from V and 4 bases from J, leaving 23 bases between. The CDR3 spans 18 residues. CDR3 protein: CASSVGSGGAGGYNEQFF. In nucleotides, the CDR3 is TGCGCCAGCAGTGTGGGATCGGGGGGAGCAGGGGGGTACAATGAGCAGTTCTTC.

This rearrangement joins TRBV4-2 to TRBJ2-5; 7 positions agree with TRBD2. In germline, CDR1 is LGHNA, CDR2 YNFKEQ. The CDR3 totals 15 residues. V shed 1 base, J shed 13 bases, and the junction held 15 bases outside the gene matches. For the CDR3, the DNA is TGTGCCAGCAGCCAAGTTCCGGGAGGACGAGAGCCCCGGTACTTC. It encodes CASSQVPGGREPRYF.

The gene calls are TRBV29-1 and TRBJ2-7, with 9 bases aligning to TRBD2. CDR3 length equals 14 residues. The V gene's germline CDR1 is SQVTM and CDR2 ANQGSEA. Trimming at V came to 8 bases and at J to 5 bases, leaving 13 bases not matched to a gene. The CDR3 region is CSFTSGRPIDEQYF. CDR3 nucleotide sequence: TGCAGCTTCACCAGCGGGAGGCCAATCGACGAGCAGTACTTC.

In regard to this clonotype: Germline is not matched at one junction end, which may reflect a read error. V is TRBV10-1 and J is TRBJ2-1; 11 nucleotides line up with TRBD2. Germline V gene sequence: CDR1 WNHNN, CDR2 SYGVQD (reference sequence). The CDR3 runs 15 residues. The CDR3 nucleotides read TGCGCCAGCAATGAAACTAGCGGGAGATACAATGAGCAATTCTTC. Translated, it gives CASNETSGRYNEQFF.

Concerning this clonotype itself: One end of the junction varies from germline; a read error may be responsible. The chain uses TRBV6-1 and TRBJ1-5; tentatively, D is TRBD1 (6 bases). There are 15 residues in the CDR3. Germline V gene sequence: CDR1 MNHNS, CDR2 SASEGT. The CDR3 nucleotides read TGTGCCAGCAGTGTAGGGGGATTCGACAATCAACCCCAGCATTTT. Its translation: CASSVGGFDNQPQHF.

The chain combines TRBV11-3 with TRBJ2-7, with D tentatively TRBD1 (5 bases). The CDR3 is 16 residues long. Germline CDR1 is SGHNT and CDR2 is YENEEA. DNA for the CDR3: TGTGTCAACAGCTTAGGATTTGGGGCAGGGTTCTACGAGCAGTACTTC. Protein product: CVNSLGFGAGFYEQYF. Full variable domain (missing parts from reference TRBV11-3 and TRBJ2-7): EAGVVQSPRYKIIEKKQPVAFWCNPISGHNTLYWYLQNLGQGPELLIRYENEEAVDDSQLPKDRFSAERLKGVDSTLKIQPAELGDSAVYLCVNSLGFGAGFYEQYFGPGTRLTVT.

To note about this clonotype: A clone one base away is much larger, so this may be a read error. This chain connects TRBV10-2 to TRBJ2-7; 10 bases are a match to TRBD1. CDR3 length: 15 residues. Trimming took 4 bases from V and 0 from J; bases not matched to a gene: 3. Germline V gene lookup returns CDR1 WSHSY and CDR2 SAAADI. CDR3 in DNA: TGCGCCAGCAGTGGACGGGACAGGGGCTCCTACGAGCAGTACTTC. Translation gives CASSGRDRGSYEQYF.

This chain uses TRBV6-4 with TRBJ1-2; no reliable D call. With 0 bases removed from V and 8 bases from J, the gap between germline ends came to 16 bases. There are 15 residues in the CDR3. Germline-derived CDR1 and CDR2 are MRHNA and SNTAGT. In DNA form, the CDR3 reads TGTGCCAGCAGTGACTCGGCCTGCCCTTCGGGGGGCTACACCTTC. Protein product: CASSDSACPSGGYTF.

Turning to this clonotype: Germline is not matched at one junction end, which may reflect a read error. V and J are TRBV6-5 and TRBJ1-1; D is ambiguous. Per the germline V gene, CDR1 is MNHEY and CDR2 is SVGAGI. CDR3 size: 12 residues. The CDR3 is CPSSIGNTEAFF. In DNA form, the CDR3 reads TGTCCCAGCAGTATAGGGAACACTGAAGCTTTCTTT.